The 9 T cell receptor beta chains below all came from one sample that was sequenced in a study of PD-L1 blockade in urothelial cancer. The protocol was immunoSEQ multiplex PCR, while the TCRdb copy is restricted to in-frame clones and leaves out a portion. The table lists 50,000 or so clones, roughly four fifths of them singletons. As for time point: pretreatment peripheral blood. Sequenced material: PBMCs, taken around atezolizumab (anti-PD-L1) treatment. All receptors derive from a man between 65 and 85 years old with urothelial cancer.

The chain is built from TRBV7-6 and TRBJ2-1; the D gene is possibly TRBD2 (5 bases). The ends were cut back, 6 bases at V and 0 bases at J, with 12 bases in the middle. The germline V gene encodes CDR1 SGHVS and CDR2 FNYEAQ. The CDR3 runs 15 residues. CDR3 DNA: TGTGCCAGCAGTCCCAAGAGCGGCTCCTACAATGAGCAGTTCTTC. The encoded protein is CASSPKSGSYNEQFF.

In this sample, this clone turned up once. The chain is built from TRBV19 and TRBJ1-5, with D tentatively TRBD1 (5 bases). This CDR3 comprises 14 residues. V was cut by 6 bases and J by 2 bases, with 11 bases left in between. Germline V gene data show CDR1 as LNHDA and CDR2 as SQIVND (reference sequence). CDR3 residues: CASSPWGGNQPQHF. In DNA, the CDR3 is TGTGCCAGTAGCCCGTGGGGGGGCAATCAGCCCCAGCATTTT.

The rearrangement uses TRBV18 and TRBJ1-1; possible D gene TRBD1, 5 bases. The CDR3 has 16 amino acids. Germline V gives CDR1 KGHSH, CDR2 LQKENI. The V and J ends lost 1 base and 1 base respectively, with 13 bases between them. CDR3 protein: CASSPQTVRGNTEAFF. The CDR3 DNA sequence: TGTGCCAGCTCACCACAAACAGTAAGGGGGAACACTGAAGCTTTCTTT.

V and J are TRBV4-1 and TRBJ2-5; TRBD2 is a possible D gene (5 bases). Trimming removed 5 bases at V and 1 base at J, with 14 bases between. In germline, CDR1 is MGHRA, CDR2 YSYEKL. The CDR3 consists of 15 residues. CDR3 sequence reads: CASSSSRATQETQYF. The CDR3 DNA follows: TGCGCCAGCAGCAGCTCGCGGGCAACCCAAGAGACCCAGTACTTC.

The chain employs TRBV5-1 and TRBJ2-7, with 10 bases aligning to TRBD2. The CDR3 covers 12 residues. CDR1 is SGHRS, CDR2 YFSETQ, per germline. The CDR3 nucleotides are TGCGGGAGAAGCGGGAGGGCCTACGAGCAGTACTTC. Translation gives CGRSGRAYEQYF.

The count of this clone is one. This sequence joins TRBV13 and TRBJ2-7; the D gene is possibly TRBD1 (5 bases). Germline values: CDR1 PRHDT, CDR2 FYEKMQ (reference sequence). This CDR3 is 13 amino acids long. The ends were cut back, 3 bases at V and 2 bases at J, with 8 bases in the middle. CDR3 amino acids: CASSFTGTYEQYF. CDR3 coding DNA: TGTGCCAGCAGCTTTACAGGAACCTACGAGCAGTACTTC.

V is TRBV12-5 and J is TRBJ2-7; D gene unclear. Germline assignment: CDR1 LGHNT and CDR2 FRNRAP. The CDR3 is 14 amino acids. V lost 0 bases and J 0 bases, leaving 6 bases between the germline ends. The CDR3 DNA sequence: TGTGCTAGTGGTTTGGTAACCAGCTCCTACGAGCAGTACTTC. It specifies CASGLVTSSYEQYF.

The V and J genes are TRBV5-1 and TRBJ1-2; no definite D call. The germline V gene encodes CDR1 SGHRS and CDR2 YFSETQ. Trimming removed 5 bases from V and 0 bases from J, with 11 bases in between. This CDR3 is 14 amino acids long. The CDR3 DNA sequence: TGCGCCAGCAGGCCAGGTCTGACTAACTATGGCTACACCTTC. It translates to CASRPGLTNYGYTF.

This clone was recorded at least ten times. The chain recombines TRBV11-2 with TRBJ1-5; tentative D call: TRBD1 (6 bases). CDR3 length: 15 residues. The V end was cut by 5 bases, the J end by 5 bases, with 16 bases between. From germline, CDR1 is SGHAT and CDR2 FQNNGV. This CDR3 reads CASSPGARDDQPQHF. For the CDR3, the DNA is TGTGCCAGCAGCCCAGGGGCTCGAGACGATCAGCCCCAGCATTTT.